This is a list of T cell receptor beta chains from one sample in a study of CD8+ T cells in alopecia areata. TCRdb keeps only in-frame clones here, not all; method: immunoSEQ multiplex PCR. The repertoire holds some 110,000 clones, around 53% seen once, with 12% in the top ten. The sequencing here drew on CD8+ T cells sorted from blood, taken at week 24, from a patient treated with tofacitinib. The receptor source for this set is a human donor with alopecia areata. Both conserved end residues are part of each CDR3. Fields, in order: D gene, J gene, clone size, CDR3 length, V gene, CDR3 protein, CDR3 DNA. A D gene is named only where the DNA matches it firmly. Clone size is given for some rows only: seen once, a few or many times, or a class if the clone is expanded.

TRBD1	TRBJ1-2	-	14	TRBV5-4	CASSSGQGDYGYTF	TGTGCCAGCAGTTCCGGACAGGGAGACTATGGCTACACCTTC
-	TRBJ1-1	-	12	TRBV29-1	CSVRQENTEAFF	TGCAGCGTGCGGCAAGAGAACACTGAAGCTTTCTTT
-	TRBJ2-7	once	15	TRBV5-1	CASSLEGPHSYEQYF	TGCGCCAGCAGCTTGGAGGGACCCCACTCCTACGAGCAGTACTTC
-	TRBJ1-2	-	14	TRBV4-1	CASSNRILNYGYTF	TGCGCCAGCAGCAACAGGATACTTAACTATGGCTACACCTTC
-	TRBJ2-1	-	13	TRBV27	CASSFGDRGGQFF	TGTGCCAGCAGTTTCGGGGACCGAGGTGGGCAGTTCTTC
-	TRBJ2-1	-	15	TRBV13	CASSPRTISWNEQFF	TGTGCCAGCAGCCCACGGACAATTTCTTGGAATGAGCAGTTCTTC
-	TRBJ1-1	-	14	TRBV27	CASSGVGPHTEAFF	TGTGCCAGCAGTGGGGTGGGACCCCACACTGAAGCTTTCTTT
TRBD2	TRBJ2-7	-	14	TRBV29-1	CSVLPAGGPYEQYF	TGCAGCGTCCTACCAGCGGGGGGCCCCTACGAGCAGTACTTC
TRBD2	TRBJ2-4	few	17	TRBV4-1	CASSQAGTSGAGNIQYF	TGCGCCAGCAGCCAGGCAGGGACTAGCGGGGCGGGAAACATTCAGTACTTC
TRBD2	TRBJ2-3	-	18	TRBV5-1	CASSLVRTSGGAADTQYF	TGCGCCAGCAGCTTGGTTCGGACTAGCGGGGGGGCCGCTGATACGCAGTATTTT
-	TRBJ1-1	-	16	TRBV30	CAWSAPLRVRVTEAFF	TGTGCCTGGAGTGCCCCTTTACGGGTTAGAGTCACTGAAGCTTTCTTT
TRBD2	TRBJ2-1	few	16	TRBV11-2	CASSPERGYSYNEQFF	TGTGCCAGCAGCCCAGAGCGGGGATACTCCTACAATGAGCAGTTCTTC
-	TRBJ2-1	-	17	TRBV27	CASLRGGWGSSYNEQFF	TGTGCCAGTCTCCGGGGCGGCTGGGGGAGCTCCTACAATGAGCAGTTCTTC
-	TRBJ2-7	-	11	TRBV13	CASSANYEQYF	TGTGCCAGCAGCGCAAACTACGAGCAGTACTTC
TRBD1	TRBJ1-5	-	16	TRBV25-1	CASSTTGECCNQPQHF	TGTGCCAGCAGCACGACAGGGGAATGTTGCAATCAGCCCCAGCATTTT
-	TRBJ2-2	-	12	TRBV15	CATSRGTGELFF	TGTGCCACCAGCAGGGGCACCGGGGAGCTGTTTTTT
TRBD2	TRBJ2-1	-	15	TRBV5-6	CASSLELAGNNEQFF	TGTGCCAGCAGCTTGGAACTAGCGGGAAACAATGAGCAGTTCTTC
-	TRBJ2-7	-	13	TRBV4-3	CASSQGLEGEQYF	TGCGCCAGCAGCCAAGGGTTAGAAGGCGAGCAGTACTTC
-	TRBJ1-5	-	14	TRBV27	CASKSNSFNQPQHF	TGTGCCAGCAAAAGCAACAGCTTCAATCAGCCCCAGCATTTT
-	TRBJ2-2	-	14	TRBV2	CASSTDANTGELFF	TGTGCCAGCAGTACGGACGCGAACACCGGGGAGCTGTTTTTT
-	TRBJ1-1	-	11	TRBV30	CAWSPTAEAFF	TGTGCCTGGAGTCCCACGGCTGAAGCTTTCTTT
-	TRBJ2-3	-	15	TRBV19	CASSMGPPTADTQYF	TGTGCCAGTAGTATGGGCCCCCCAACGGCAGATACGCAGTATTTT
-	TRBJ2-7	-	17	TRBV4-1	CASSQEPGQRIYDEQYF	TGCGCCAGCAGCCAAGAGCCCGGACAGAGGATCTACGACGAGCAGTACTTC
-	TRBJ2-1	-	13	TRBV30	CAWSPTGTNEQFF	TGTGCCTGGAGTCCCACAGGGACCAATGAGCAGTTCTTC
TRBD1	TRBJ1-6	-	16	TRBV6-5	CASSWGPGTVNSPLHF	TGTGCCAGCAGTTGGGGCCCCGGGACAGTGAATTCACCCCTCCACTTT
-	TRBJ2-3	-	14	TRBV19	CASSIPRVTDTQYF	TGTGCCAGTAGTATCCCGAGGGTCACAGATACGCAGTATTTT
TRBD2	TRBJ2-5	-	14	TRBV11-2	CASSPGLDQETQYF	TGTGCCAGCAGCCCGGGACTAGACCAAGAGACCCAGTACTTC
-	TRBJ2-1	-	13	TRBV13	CASSSRTNNEQFF	TGTGCCAGCAGCTCACGGACGAACAATGAGCAGTTCTTC
TRBD2	TRBJ2-1	-	17	TRBV7-2	CASSEGLAGGLYNEQFF	TGTGCCAGCAGCGAGGGACTAGCGGGGGGGCTCTACAATGAGCAGTTCTTC
-	TRBJ1-2	few	15	TRBV27	CASSFGPGASYGYTF	-
TRBD1	TRBJ2-1	-	13	TRBV7-2	CASSLIQGNEQFF	TGTGCCAGCAGCTTGATACAGGGGAATGAGCAGTTCTTC
-	TRBJ2-7	few	14	TRBV9	CASSVGTVVYEQYF	TGTGCCAGCAGCGTAGGGACGGTTGTCTACGAGCAGTACTTC
TRBD1	TRBJ2-7	-	16	TRBV13	CASSLFSRQGAGEQYF	TGTGCCAGCAGCTTATTCTCGCGTCAGGGGGCTGGGGAGCAGTACTTC